These 16 T cell receptor beta chains share one sample of origin, sequenced in a study of T cells in Graves' hyperthyroidism and ophthalmopathy. The CDR3 regions of TCR beta were amplified from RNA transcripts. TCR CDR3 regions were first amplified by RT-PCR with HTBI primers. TCRdb re-called the multiplex PCR reads with MiXCR, one entry per CDR3 protein. The data contain approximately 600,000 distinct CDR3 sequences, under 20% of them singletons. Sequencing input: blood. The receptors shown here come from a young woman with Graves' hyperthyroidism.

This clonotype was seen repeatedly, ten times or more. The chain combines TRBV3-1 with TRBJ2-7; 12 bases line up with TRBD2. J lost 4 bases, V lost 2 bases, and 6 bases had no gene match. Germline CDR1 LGHDT, CDR2 YNNKEL (reference sequence). The CDR3 consists of 16 residues. The CDR3 DNA reads TGTGCCAGCAGCCAATTCTCGACTAGCGGGAGTTACGAGCAGTACTTC. Its translation is CASSQFSTSGSYEQYF.

Comments on this clonotype: The junction departs from the called germline gene at one end, perhaps through a read error. The chain has TRBV13 and TRBJ2-3; 14 nucleotides agree with TRBD2. Germline V lookup: CDR1 PRHDT, CDR2 FYEKMQ (reference sequence). This CDR3 region has 16 residues. DNA of the CDR3: TGCGCCAGCAGCGGGGGACTAGCGGGAGACCGAGATACGCAGTATTTT. Translating gives CASSGGLAGDRDTQYF. Full variable domain (outside the CDR3, taken from reference TRBV13 and TRBJ2-3): AAGVIQSPRHLIKEKRETATLKCYPIPRHDTVYWYQQGPGQDPQFLISFYEKMQSDKGSIPDRFSAQQFSDYHSELNMSSLELGDSALYFCASSGGLAGDRDTQYFGPGTRLTVL.

This clonotype was seen only a few times. V gene TRBV6-5 combines with J gene TRBJ1-4, with TRBD1 matching 7 bases. The V and J ends lost 2 bases and 4 bases, in that order; junction bases with no gene match: 10. Germline V lookup: CDR1 MNHEY, CDR2 SVGAGI. This CDR3 comprises 17 residues. CDR3 in amino acids: CASSYRLRQGGNEKLFF. The CDR3 region has the DNA TGTGCCAGCAGTTACCGCCTCCGACAGGGAGGTAATGAAAAACTGTTTTTT.

A few counts support this clonotype. The rearrangement joins TRBV7-6 to TRBJ2-7; the match to TRBD2 covers 8 bases. The junction had 4 bases not matched to a gene; V was cut back by 1 base and J by 5 bases. CDR3 length: 14 amino acids. The germline gives CDR1 SGHVS, CDR2 FNYEAQ. CDR3 bases: TGTGCCAGCAGCTTAGGTTTTAGCGGGAACGAGCAGTACTTC. Protein product: CASSLGFSGNEQYF.

The chain joins TRBV19 to TRBJ1-5; unclear D gene. The length of the CDR3 is 12 residues. V lost 2 bases, J lost 9 bases, and 8 bases lay in between. CDR1 and CDR2 (germline): LNHDA, SQIVND (reference sequence). This CDR3 is CASSIRGGPQHF. The CDR3 DNA is TGTGCCAGTAGTATACGGGGTGGGCCCCAGCATTTT.

There are many counts of this clonotype. The J gene is TRBJ2-7, the V gene TRBV7-2; 8 bases are shared with TRBD1. The germline gives CDR1 SGHTA, CDR2 FQGNSA. J was trimmed by 2 bases and V by 10 bases; bases with no gene match: 1. The CDR3 is 11 residues long. DNA of the CDR3: TGTGCCAAGACAGGGGCCTACGAGCAGTACTTC. Its protein product is CAKTGAYEQYF. The whole variable domain, filled in from reference TRBV7-2 and TRBJ2-7, reads GAGVSQSPSNKVTEKGKDVELRCDPISGHTALYWYRQSLGQGLEFLIYFQGNSAPDKSGLPSDRFSAERTGGSVSTLTIQRTQQEDSAVYLCAKTGAYEQYFGPGTRLTVT.

This clonotype occurred many times. The chain recombines TRBV28 with TRBJ2-7; D might be TRBD1 (6 bases). Germline assignment: CDR1 MDHEN and CDR2 SYDVKM. This CDR3 has 15 amino acids. Trimming shortened V by 6 bases and J by 3 bases, and 18 bases separated the two germline ends. CDR3 in DNA: TGTGCCAGCAGGATCTTACAGGGCAAAGACTACGAGCAGTACTTC. This codes for CASRILQGKDYEQYF.

This clonotype was detected only a few times. The chain uses TRBV12-3 or TRBV12-4 and TRBJ2-6; D is ambiguous. There are 16 residues in the CDR3. The V and J ends lost 7 bases and 2 bases respectively, with 15 bases between them. CDR3 bases: TGTGCCAGCAAAATTCGGGCTGGAGCTGGGGCCAACGTCCTGACTTTC. Amino acid sequence: CASKIRAGAGANVLTF.

This clonotype was found a few times. The chain combines TRBV7-2 with TRBJ2-1; D might be TRBD1 or TRBD2, each matching 5 bases. The CDR3 is made up of 14 amino acids. V lost 2 bases to trimming and J lost 6 bases, with 11 bases between them. CDR1 and CDR2 (germline): SGHTA, FQGNSA. The CDR3 loop is CASSLMGVGNEQFF. DNA for the CDR3: TGTGCCAGCAGCTTAATGGGGGTGGGCAATGAGCAGTTCTTC.

This clonotype was picked up a small number of times. The chain combines TRBV20-1 with TRBJ1-3; D gene uncertain. Germline lookup yields CDR1 DFQATT and CDR2 SNEGSKA (reference sequence). V lost 3 bases, J lost 6 bases, and 12 bases lay in between. There are 13 residues in the CDR3. CDR3: CSASAGRENTIYF. CDR3 DNA sequence: TGCAGTGCTAGTGCGGGGAGGGAAAACACCATATATTTT.

This clonotype was counted at least ten times. V usage is TRBV28 and J usage is TRBJ1-6; 8 nucleotides align to TRBD1. The germline V gene encodes CDR1 MDHEN and CDR2 SYDVKM. This CDR3 spans 18 amino acids. Trimming at V came to 7 bases and at J to 12 bases, leaving 23 bases not matched to a gene. In DNA, the CDR3 is TGTGCCAGCATCAGAAGGTCGGGCAGGGGGCTGCCCCGAGGACCCCTCCACTTT. Protein product: CASIRRSGRGLPRGPLHF.

This clonotype appeared many times. This rearrangement joins TRBV18 to TRBJ2-5; no clear D gene. This CDR3 region has 14 residues. Germline V lookup: CDR1 KGHSH, CDR2 LQKENI. Deletions cut 0 bases from V and 2 bases from J, with 7 bases between. The CDR3 is CASSPPGFQETQYF. CDR3 bases: TGTGCCAGCTCACCACCGGGATTTCAAGAGACCCAGTACTTC.

This clonotype was seen repeatedly, ten times or more. The chain is built from TRBV28 and TRBJ2-7; TRBD2 matches at 7 bases. The CDR3 is 16 amino acids. Germline loops: CDR1 MDHEN, CDR2 SYDVKM. V lost 4 bases and J lost 3; bases outside the gene matches: 12. The CDR3: CASSYVRWSGDYEQYF. The CDR3 DNA is TGTGCCAGCAGTTACGTAAGGTGGAGCGGGGACTACGAGCAGTACTTC.

There are many counts of this clonotype. The V call is TRBV6-1, the J call TRBJ1-2; D gene ambiguous. V shed 8 bases and J shed 2 bases, with 9 bases lying between them. The CDR3 has 12 amino acids. Germline V gene data show CDR1 as MNHNS and CDR2 as SASEGT. CDR3 DNA: TGTGCCAGCTCCAATTCCAACTATGGCTACACCTTC. Protein: CASSNSNYGYTF.

This clonotype was detected a few times. The rearrangement uses TRBV20-1 and TRBJ2-3, with 8 bases matching TRBD2. This CDR3 has 13 amino acids. V gave up 6 bases and J gave up 2 bases; unmatched junction bases: 4. In germline, CDR1 is DFQATT, CDR2 SNEGSKA (reference sequence). The CDR3 spells CSATSGNTDTQYF. The CDR3 bases are TGCAGTGCCACTAGCGGAAACACAGATACGCAGTATTTT.

This clonotype was detected ten times or more. The chain combines TRBV3-1 with TRBJ1-2; D remains ambiguous. Trimming stripped 3 bases from V and 5 bases from J, with 10 bases between. This CDR3 is 13 amino acids long. Germline V gene lookup returns CDR1 LGHDT and CDR2 YNNKEL (reference sequence). The CDR3 loop reads CASSHLQEYGYTF. CDR3 nucleotide sequence: TGTGCCAGCAGCCATCTCCAGGAATATGGCTACACCTTC.